The rows below give T cell receptor beta chains drawn from one sample of a study of CD8+ T cells in alopecia areata. Repertoires were generated with immunoSEQ multiplex PCR, while TCRdb's copy carries only in-frame clones and drops some. The sample lists about 130,000 clones; roughly 58% were seen once. The sequencing here drew on CD4+ T cells sorted from blood, taken at week 0. Source of these receptors: a human donor with alopecia areata. CDR3s include the opening cysteine and the closing phenylalanine or tryptophan. D genes are given only for firm matches.

v_call	d_call	cdr3_aa
TRBV25-1	TRBD1	CASSVPEGQGRIYEQYF
TRBV28	-	CASSLSLRDEQYF
TRBV6-1	-	CASSEGLQETQYF
TRBV2	-	CASSTLIQYF
TRBV27	-	CASSGRYASDNEQFF
TRBV29-1	TRBD2	CSVDGGGPSTDTQYF
TRBV5-3	-	CARSFFRQRYQETQYF
TRBV15	-	CATSKGLQNEKLFF
TRBV5-1	TRBD1	CASSFRTGNQETQYF
TRBV7-8	-	CASSSTYLEPQHF
TRBV18	-	CASSPPGQGMYEQFF
TRBV5-1	-	CASSRTPERGIQETQYF
TRBV6-1	-	CASRQAQGSEAFF
TRBV4-1	-	CASSAATVAYQETQYF
TRBV7-3	-	CASSLYGSGAGGTDTQYF
TRBV4-1	-	CASSQDLGIAFF
TRBV11-2	TRBD2	CASSLRFGGRAYEQYF
TRBV6-6	-	CASSFNNVLTF
TRBV5-1	-	CASSSRVSSYNEQFF
TRBV2	TRBD2	CASMGQAGVNEQFF
TRBV7-6	-	CASSLGLGLGGDTQYF
TRBV10-3	TRBD1	CAILDRVNYGYTF
TRBV5-1	TRBD1	CASSLWGQGYEQYF
TRBV6-5	-	CATRTQVTDTQYF
TRBV11-2	TRBD2	CASSLAGGQDEQFF
TRBV5-1	TRBD2	CASSSSRGLAGEADTQYF
TRBV28	-	CASSLRAGFRQPQHF
TRBV9	-	CASSVGQTTNYGYTF
TRBV7-2	-	CASSIQQNTEAFF
TRBV7-2	-	CASSSRTAFQETQYF
TRBV28	-	CASSTGKTEAFF
TRBV9	-	CASSVKPGQTMYF
TRBV19	TRBD2	CASSQRESYNEQFF
TRBV10-3	-	CAISQIYNEQFF
TRBV5-4	TRBD1	CASKGQTQETQYF
TRBV7-9	-	CASSDPGTGELFF
TRBV27	TRBD1	CASSFVKGANTEAFF
TRBV27	-	CASGRTGLRNQPQHF
TRBV9	-	CASSEQAIEQPQHF
TRBV21-1	-	CASSTRETTSGGMSQYF
TRBV10-3	TRBD2	CATKGLAGVDTQYF